The 27 T cell receptor beta chains presented below share a single source sample, sequenced in a study of blood T cells in healthy people across ages. The second PCR ran about 6 to 12 cycles with a sample-barcoded 5' primer and J-beta primers. TCRdb called the 5' RACE reads again in MiXCR, with one record for every CDR3 protein. The sample carries roughly 680,000 distinct CDR3 sequences, roughly 49% recorded once. What was sequenced was blood. These receptors all stem from a woman aged 60-75 years in good health.

This chain connects TRBV20-1 to TRBJ2-3; TRBD1 might be the D (6 bases). CDR1 is DFQATT, CDR2 SNEGSKA, per germline (reference sequence). V lost 5 bases and J 0 bases, leaving 18 bases between the germline ends. The CDR3 runs to 16 residues. CDR3 DNA sequence: TGCAGTGCTGGAAAACCGACAGGCCAGAGCACAGATACGCAGTATTTT. This gives the protein CSAGKPTGQSTDTQYF.

A few counts support this clonotype. This chain connects TRBV29-1 to TRBJ2-4; 12 bases align to TRBD2. TRBJ2-7 matches the DNA end more closely, so the J call is doubtful. Germline V gives CDR1 SQVTM, CDR2 ANQGSEA. CDR3 length: 16 amino acids. CDR3 in DNA: TGCAGCGTGCGGTCCCGACTAGCGGGAGCTAGGTACGAGCAGTACTTC. Its protein is CSVRSRLAGARYEQYF.

V is TRBV3-1 and J is TRBJ2-7, with TRBD2 as a possible D gene (5 bases). The CDR3 sequence is 14 residues long. CDR1 is LGHDT and CDR2 is YNNKEL in the germline V gene (reference sequence). Trimming took off 1 base at V and 2 bases at J, with 9 bases between the two ends. The CDR3 reads CASSQVSGTYEQYF. The CDR3 DNA reads as TGTGCCAGCAGCCAAGTCAGCGGAACCTACGAGCAGTACTTC.

V and J are TRBV4-3 and TRBJ2-1; TRBD2 aligns across 11 bases. Germline trimming cut 1 base from V and 3 bases from J; bases unmatched to any gene: 5. Germline CDR1 is LGHNA and CDR2 is YSLEER. This CDR3 comprises 17 residues. The CDR3 protein is CASSQGTSGRIYNEQFF. CDR3 nucleotides: TGCGCCAGCAGCCAAGGGACTAGCGGGCGAATCTACAATGAGCAGTTCTTC.

The V gene is TRBV4-2, the J gene TRBJ1-1; a possible D gene is TRBD1 (5 bases). Germline V CDR1 and CDR2: LGHNA, YNFKEQ. Trimming shortened V by 2 bases and J by 10 bases, and 14 bases separated the two germline ends. There are 13 residues in the CDR3. The CDR3 coding sequence is TGTGCCAGCAGCCAATTGGACACTCGGATAGCTTTCTTT. Protein sequence: CASSQLDTRIAFF.

The chain carries TRBV5-1 and TRBJ2-2; D is perhaps TRBD2 (5 bases). CDR1 and CDR2 from the germline V gene are SGHRS and YFSETQ. Trimming stripped 1 base from V and 1 base from J, with 11 bases between. The CDR3 is 16 amino acids. This CDR3 is CASSLLRTGNTGELFF. The CDR3 DNA reads TGCGCCAGCAGCTTGTTAAGGACTGGGAACACCGGGGAGCTGTTTTTT.

The CDR3 here is CASTWTAEQFF. CDR3 DNA sequence: TGTGCCAGCACTTGGACTGCTGAGCAGTTCTTC. V usage is TRBV25-1 and J usage is TRBJ2-1; D may be TRBD2 (5 bases). Germline V gives CDR1 MGHDK, CDR2 SYGVNS. The CDR3 covers 11 residues. The V gene lost 7 bases and the J gene lost 9 bases, with 10 bases spanning the gap.

The rearrangement uses TRBV20-1 and TRBJ1-4, with 10 positions matching TRBD1. V shed 2 bases and J 7 bases; nucleotides not matched to a gene: 4. Per the germline V gene, CDR1 is DFQATT and CDR2 is SNEGSKA (reference sequence). CDR3 length: 14 residues. As DNA, the CDR3 is TGCAGTGCTAGACTGGGACAGGGGTTTGAAAAACTGTTTTTT. This gives the protein CSARLGQGFEKLFF.

The V gene is TRBV20-1, the J gene TRBJ1-4; possibly TRBD1 for D (6 bases). The CDR3 runs to 14 residues. V gave up 0 bases and J gave up 8 bases, with 13 bases separating them. Germline values: CDR1 DFQATT, CDR2 SNEGSKA (reference sequence). The CDR3 here is CSARDPGAREKLFF. CDR3 bases: TGCAGTGCTAGAGACCCGGGGGCTAGGGAAAAACTGTTTTTT.

The chain recombines TRBV6-5 with TRBJ2-3; no definite D call. This CDR3 is built from 12 residues. V was trimmed by 8 bases and J by 2 bases, leaving 8 bases between them. The germline V gene encodes CDR1 MNHEY and CDR2 SVGAGI. CDR3 bases: TGTGCCAGCGGTGGGAACACAGATACGCAGTATTTT. Residues: CASGGNTDTQYF.

This chain connects TRBV7-3 to TRBJ2-3, with 8 bases lining up with TRBD1. V lost 2 bases to trimming and J lost 6 bases; unmatched junction nucleotides: 10. The CDR3 is 16 residues long. Germline CDR1 is SGHTA and CDR2 is FQGTGA. CDR3 in DNA: TGTGCCAGCAGCTTACGTCCAGGGGGCTTTGTTGATACGCAGTATTTT. The encoded protein is CASSLRPGGFVDTQYF.

This chain links TRBV28 with TRBJ2-7; tentative D call: TRBD2 (5 bases). This CDR3 has 15 residues. V was clipped by 5 bases and J by 0 bases, with 14 bases between them. The germline V gene encodes CDR1 MDHEN and CDR2 SYDVKM. Here the CDR3 DNA reads TGTGCCAGCAGTCCCAATGCGGGTCCCTCCTACGAGCAGTACTTC. It codes for CASSPNAGPSYEQYF.

The J gene is TRBJ2-7, the V gene TRBV11-2, with TRBD1 identical over 7 bases. Germline CDR1 and CDR2: SGHAT and FQNNGV. V was pared by 4 bases and J by 6 bases, with 12 bases of the junction left unmatched. The CDR3 contains 15 residues. CDR3 DNA: TGTGCCAGCAGCTCGGTTACCGAACAGGGGTTCGAGCAGTACTTC. Translated: CASSSVTEQGFEQYF.

The sample holds one count of this clonotype. This chain uses TRBV28 with TRBJ1-5; D perhaps matches TRBD1 (6 bases). The germline V and J ends were trimmed by 6 bases and 0 bases, with 18 bases remaining between them. The CDR3 is made up of 17 amino acids. Germline CDR1 is MDHEN and CDR2 is SYDVKM. CDR3 protein: CASRRGGEGYSNQPQHF. DNA for the CDR3: TGTGCCAGCAGGAGGGGGGGAGAGGGATATAGCAATCAGCCCCAGCATTTT. Full variable domain (remainder filled in from reference TRBV28 and TRBJ1-5): DVKVTQSSRYLVKRTGEKVFLECVQDMDHENMFWYRQDPGLGLRLIYFSYDVKMKEKGDIPEGYSVSREKKERFSLILESASTNQTSMYLCASRRGGEGYSNQPQHFGDGTRLSIL.

This clonotype has a count of ten or more. The rearrangement uses TRBV20-1 and TRBJ2-1, with 7 bases identical to TRBD2. Trimming removed 6 bases from V and 0 bases from J; junction bases left unmatched: 14. The CDR3 is made up of 17 amino acids. The germline V gene encodes CDR1 DFQATT and CDR2 SNEGSKA (reference sequence). The CDR3 spells CSALIHPSGSSYNEQFF. Written as DNA, the CDR3 is TGCAGTGCCCTCATCCACCCTAGCGGAAGCTCCTACAATGAGCAGTTCTTC.

This clonotype was observed a handful of times. The chain joins TRBV29-1 to TRBJ2-3; weak D call: TRBD2 (6 bases). Germline loops: CDR1 SQVTM, CDR2 ANQGSEA. V was trimmed by 5 bases and J by 0 bases, leaving 18 bases between them. The CDR3 is 16 residues long. The CDR3 spells CSVMHSGLDSTDTQYF. The DNA of the CDR3 is TGCAGCGTTATGCACTCGGGACTCGACAGCACAGATACGCAGTATTTT.

This clonotype was detected a few times. The chain combines TRBV7-2 with TRBJ2-3; 7 positions match TRBD2. Germline CDR1 SGHTA, CDR2 FQGNSA. The CDR3 covers 17 residues. V lost 5 bases, J lost 0 bases, and 11 bases stayed unmatched. In DNA form, the CDR3 reads TGTGCCAGCAGCCTCGGCCTCCTAGCGGCCAGCACAGATACGCAGTATTTT. Residues: CASSLGLLAASTDTQYF.

This clonotype was detected only once. This sequence joins TRBV10-3 and TRBJ2-4; TRBD1 matches at 7 bases. The tail of the sequence fits TRBJ2-7 better, so the J call may be wrong. The CDR3 is made up of 15 amino acids. The germline V gene has CDR1 ENHRY and CDR2 SYGVKD. CDR3 residues: CAITLGAGGSYEQYF. CDR3 nucleotides: TGTGCCATCACCTTGGGGGCAGGGGGCTCCTACGAGCAGTACTTC.

The gene calls are TRBV2 and TRBJ2-2, with 10 bases fitting TRBD2. From germline, CDR1 is SNHLY and CDR2 FYNNEI. The CDR3 loop spans 14 amino acids. V was clipped by 7 bases and J by 6 bases; unmatched bases: 5. In DNA, the CDR3 is TGTGCCAGCATGATTCTAGCGGGAGCCGGGGAGCTGTTTTTT. This gives the protein CASMILAGAGELFF.

This chain connects TRBV29-1 to TRBJ2-3, with a possible D match to TRBD2 (6 bases). The ends were cut back, 4 bases at V and 1 base at J, with 12 bases in the middle. Per germline, CDR1 SQVTM and CDR2 ANQGSEA. This CDR3 contains 14 residues. CDR3 DNA sequence: TGCAGCGTTGTAGCGGTCGGGGGCACAGATACGCAGTATTTT. Residues: CSVVAVGGTDTQYF.

This clonotype has more than one count but fewer than ten. V usage is TRBV29-1 and J usage is TRBJ2-5; TRBD2 matches at 7 bases. The J call is in doubt because the DNA end fits TRBJ2-7 better. Per the germline V gene, CDR1 is SQVTM and CDR2 is ANQGSEA. The CDR3 covers 15 residues. Here the CDR3 DNA reads TGCAGCGTTGACAGCCAGGCTAGCGGCATCTCCGAGCAGTACTTC. Translated, it gives CSVDSQASGISEQYF.

This clonotype was found a few times. The rearrangement joins TRBV20-1 to TRBJ2-3, with TRBD1 identical over 8 bases. V lost 6 bases, J lost 2 bases, and 7 bases stayed unmatched. The CDR3 totals 14 residues. Looked up from germline, CDR1 is DFQATT and CDR2 is SNEGSKA (reference sequence). The CDR3 spells CSARDRTHTDTQYF. In DNA, the CDR3 is TGCAGTGCGAGGGACAGGACACACACAGATACGCAGTATTTT.

The V and J genes are TRBV30 and TRBJ1-1; unclear D gene. V lost 1 base to trimming and J lost 8 bases, with 14 bases between them. Per the germline V gene, CDR1 is GTSNPN and CDR2 is SVGIG (reference sequence). This CDR3 has 13 amino acids. The CDR3 DNA reads as TGTGCCTGGAGTGGAGGAGGCGGTAGAGAAGCTTTCTTT. Amino acids: CAWSGGGGREAFF.

The chain is built from TRBV7-8 and TRBJ2-5; the D gene could be TRBD1 or TRBD2 (6 bases each). V was shortened by 0 bases and J by 1 base, with 21 bases between the two germline ends. Germline V gene lookup returns CDR1 SGHVS and CDR2 FQNEAQ. The CDR3 loop spans 19 amino acids. The CDR3 nucleotides are TGTGCCAGCAGCTTAGCCCACAGGGCGGGACGGGCCACCCAAGAGACCCAGTACTTC. Its translation is CASSLAHRAGRATQETQYF.

This clonotype was observed a handful of times. The rearrangement links TRBV7-3 to TRBJ2-1; 10 positions match TRBD2. CDR1 is SGHTA, CDR2 FQGTGA, per germline. Trimming at V came to 5 bases and at J to 3 bases, leaving 4 bases not matched to a gene. This CDR3 spans 15 amino acids. The CDR3 loop is CASSAGTSDYNEQFF. The CDR3 DNA reads as TGTGCCAGCAGCGCCGGGACTAGCGACTACAATGAGCAGTTCTTC.

The table lists this clonotype with a few counts. This rearrangement joins TRBV20-1 to TRBJ2-1; D not certain. The CDR3 totals 11 residues. CDR1 is DFQATT and CDR2 is SNEGSKA in the germline V gene (reference sequence). Trimming shortened V by 3 bases and J by 9 bases, and 9 bases separated the two germline ends. CDR3 in amino acids: CSASRLTEQFF. The CDR3 DNA sequence: TGCAGTGCTAGCCGCTTGACTGAGCAGTTCTTC.

The J gene is TRBJ2-5, the V gene TRBV18, with D unresolved. With 0 bases removed from V and 13 bases from J, the gap between germline ends came to 18 bases. The CDR3 has 14 residues. CDR1 is KGHSH and CDR2 is LQKENI in the germline V gene. In DNA, the CDR3 is TGTGCCAGCTCACCACCGGTTACCCAGACGGGCCGGTACTTC. Protein sequence: CASSPPVTQTGRYF.